One and the same sample provided the 20 T cell receptor beta chains below, sequenced in a study of blood T cell repertoires in COVID-19. Using immunoSEQ multiplex PCR, the repertoire was profiled, and TCRdb retains in-frame clones only, with some absent. The sample has 96,000 or so clones, 90% to 95% seen once. Sequencing used peripheral blood. The receptors stem from a man in his 60s with acute or convalescent COVID-19.

V and J are TRBV10-3 and TRBJ1-2, with 9 bases aligning to TRBD1. Trimming removed 11 bases from V and 8 bases from J; junction bases left unmatched: 12. The CDR3 covers 13 residues. Germline assignment: CDR1 ENHRY and CDR2 SYGVKD. CDR3 loop: CASRLGQGVGYTF. The CDR3 coding sequence is TGTGCCTCCCGCCTGGGACAGGGTGTAGGCTACACCTTC.

The V gene is TRBV7-9, the J gene TRBJ1-6; 7 nucleotides match TRBD1. Germline V gene data show CDR1 as SEHNR and CDR2 as FQNEAQ (reference sequence). The CDR3 has 15 residues. The junction had 6 bases not matched to a gene; V was cut back by 5 bases and J by 5 bases. In DNA, the CDR3 is TGTGCCAGCAGCCCCGGGACAGACAATAATTCACCCCTCCACTTT. This sequence encodes CASSPGTDNNSPLHF.

The CDR3 DNA follows: TGTGCCAGTAGTACCCCGGACATACCCTATGGCTACACCTTC. As protein: CASSTPDIPYGYTF. J is TRBJ1-2 and V is TRBV19; D is possibly TRBD1 (5 bases). The CDR3 loop spans 14 amino acids. Germline V gene lookup returns CDR1 LNHDA and CDR2 SQIVND (reference sequence). V shed 4 bases and J shed 4 bases, with 13 bases lying between them. The whole variable domain, filled in from reference TRBV19 and TRBJ1-2, reads DGGITQSPKYLFRKEGQNVTLSCEQNLNHDAMYWYRQDPGQGLRLIYYSQIVNDFQKGDIAEGYSVSREKKESFPLTVTSAQKNPTAFYLCASSTPDIPYGYTFGSGTRLTVV.

In this sample, this clone turned up once. The chain is built from TRBV7-9 and TRBJ1-1; D remains unclear. Germline V lookup: CDR1 SEHNR, CDR2 FQNEAQ (reference sequence). CDR3 length: 14 amino acids. The V gene lost 1 base and the J gene lost 5 bases, with 11 bases spanning the gap. The CDR3 sequence: CASSLVAGRTEAFF. CDR3 DNA sequence: TGTGCCAGCAGCTTAGTAGCGGGTCGGACTGAAGCTTTCTTT.

The rearrangement joins TRBV7-3 to TRBJ1-5; D remains ambiguous. The germline V gene encodes CDR1 SGHTA and CDR2 FQGTGA. V lost 1 base and J lost 4, with 5 bases in between. This CDR3 comprises 13 residues. CDR3 residues: CASSLMLNQPQHF. CDR3 coding DNA: TGTGCCAGCAGCTTAATGTTAAATCAGCCCCAGCATTTT.

The V call is TRBV5-4, the J call TRBJ2-3; 7 bases are shared with TRBD2. The CDR3 has 15 amino acids. Germline assignment: CDR1 SGHNT and CDR2 YYREEE (reference sequence). The V segment lost 4 bases and the J segment 2 bases; nucleotides outside the gene matches: 7. The CDR3 DNA sequence: TGTGCCAGCAGCCACGTCGCGGGAGTCACAGATACGCAGTATTTT. Amino acid sequence: CASSHVAGVTDTQYF.

This clone was seen just once. This chain uses TRBV19 with TRBJ2-5; the match to TRBD2 covers 7 bases. The CDR3 has 15 amino acids. Germline CDR1 is LNHDA and CDR2 is SQIVND (reference sequence). Trimming took 4 bases from V and 4 from J; bases not matched to a gene: 9. CDR3: CASSTRLALLETQYF. CDR3 nucleotide sequence: TGTGCCAGTAGTACCCGACTAGCACTTCTAGAGACCCAGTACTTC.

The rearrangement joins TRBV7-2 to TRBJ2-7; maybe TRBD2 (6 bases). CDR1 and CDR2 from the germline V gene are SGHTA and FQGNSA. The CDR3 runs 14 residues. The ends were cut back, 4 bases at V and 3 bases at J, with 13 bases in the middle. CDR3 residues: CASSWGGDSYEQYF. CDR3 coding DNA: TGTGCCAGCAGCTGGGGAGGCGACAGCTACGAGCAGTACTTC.

This rearrangement joins TRBV7-5 to TRBJ1-5; the DNA was not compared with TRBD1, the D call given in the table. TRBV7-5 is a known pseudogene. This CDR3 has 16 residues. CDR3: CARAEGAINSNQPQHF. The CDR3 region has the DNA TGTGCCAGAGCTGAGGGGGCGATCAATAGCAATCAGCCCCAGCATTTT.

The CDR3 loop is CASSFTSGRGWETQYF. The CDR3 region has the DNA TGTGCCAGCAGCTTCACTAGCGGGAGGGGTTGGGAGACCCAGTACTTC. This rearrangement joins TRBV7-9 to TRBJ2-5; 13 nucleotides match TRBD2. This CDR3 region has 16 residues. The germline gives CDR1 SEHNR, CDR2 FQNEAQ (reference sequence). V was pared by 3 bases and J by 5 bases, with 6 bases of the junction left unmatched.

The V call is TRBV5-4, the J call TRBJ1-2; the D gene is possibly TRBD1 (5 bases). V shed 4 bases and J shed 0 bases, with 13 bases lying between them. The germline gives CDR1 SGHNT, CDR2 YYREEE (reference sequence). The length of the CDR3 is 15 residues. The CDR3 reads CASSPPGGTNYGYTF. Written as DNA, the CDR3 is TGTGCCAGCAGCCCCCCGGGGGGGACTAACTATGGCTACACCTTC.

The chain combines TRBV18 with TRBJ1-2; 7 bases are a match to TRBD1. The junction had 7 bases not matched to a gene; V was cut back by 2 bases and J by 4 bases. The CDR3 has 15 amino acids. Germline V gives CDR1 KGHSH, CDR2 LQKENI. CDR3 loop: CASSPTRDSLYGYTF. The DNA for the CDR3 is TGTGCCAGCTCACCAACCCGGGACAGCCTCTATGGCTACACCTTC.

The CDR3: CASSIIAGTYNEQFF. The CDR3 bases are TGTGCCAGTAGTATCATTGCGGGAACCTACAATGAGCAGTTCTTC. This chain uses TRBV19 with TRBJ2-1; D is possibly TRBD2 (6 bases). Germline assignment: CDR1 LNHDA and CDR2 SQIVND (reference sequence). V lost 3 bases and J 2 bases, leaving 11 bases between the germline ends. The CDR3 runs to 15 residues.

The chain combines TRBV2 with TRBJ1-2; D remains unclear. The CDR3 extends over 16 amino acids. Germline values: CDR1 SNHLY, CDR2 FYNNEI. V lost 1 base, J lost 3 bases, and 15 bases lay in between. This CDR3 reads CASSEVTRVSDYGYTF. Written as DNA, the CDR3 is TGTGCCAGCAGTGAAGTCACGCGGGTATCGGACTATGGCTACACCTTC.

The rearrangement uses TRBV9 and TRBJ1-3; D is uncertain. V was clipped by 4 bases and J by 0 bases, with 11 bases between them. CDR1 is SGDLS, CDR2 YYNGEE, per germline. The CDR3 has 15 residues. Here the CDR3 reads CASSPLTLSGNTIYF. For the CDR3, the DNA is TGTGCCAGCAGCCCTTTGACACTCTCTGGAAACACCATATATTTT.

The rearrangement links TRBV7-2 to TRBJ2-2, with D possibly being TRBD2 (6 bases). Germline V CDR1 and CDR2: SGHTA, FQGNSA. This CDR3 region has 14 residues. The V end lost 7 bases, the J end lost 6 bases, and 15 bases lay between the germline ends. Written as DNA, the CDR3 is TGTGCCAGCACGGAGGGGCCAGCGGCCGGGGAGCTGTTTTTT. Residues: CASTEGPAAGELFF.

The V and J genes are TRBV11-3 and TRBJ2-3, with 9 bases identical to TRBD2. J lost 3 bases, V lost 5 bases, and 6 bases had no gene match. This CDR3 is 15 amino acids long. Germline values: CDR1 SGHNT, CDR2 YENEEA. This CDR3 is CASSTPGLATDTQYF. CDR3 sequence (DNA): TGTGCCAGCAGCACCCCCGGACTAGCGACAGATACGCAGTATTTT.

The CDR3 bases are TGTGCCAGCAGTAACAGGGGCTCCTCTGGGGCCAACGTCCTGACTTTC. Its protein is CASSNRGSSGANVLTF. The rearrangement links TRBV27 to TRBJ2-6; TRBD1 matches 7 bases. Unmatched junction bases numbered 4, after V lost 5 bases and J lost 0 bases. In germline, CDR1 is MNHEY, CDR2 SMNVEV (reference sequence). The CDR3 is 16 amino acids.

V usage is TRBV3-1 (or the pseudogene TRBV3-2) and J usage is TRBJ2-5, with D maybe TRBD1 (6 bases). CDR1 is LGHDT, CDR2 YNNKEL, per germline (reference sequence). CDR3 length: 14 residues. V was cut by 3 bases and J by 5 bases, with 13 bases left in between. The CDR3 bases are TGTGCCAGCAGCCAGGGGGCCAGTCGGGAGACCCAGTACTTC. Its translation is CASSQGASRETQYF.

The chain combines TRBV5-1 with TRBJ2-3; TRBD1 matches at 8 bases. The CDR3 is 15 amino acids. V lost 4 bases and J lost 0; bases outside the gene matches: 4. Germline lookup yields CDR1 SGHRS and CDR2 YFSETQ. The CDR3 sequence: CASSGTGASTDTQYF. The CDR3 DNA reads as TGCGCCAGCAGCGGGACAGGCGCTAGCACAGATACGCAGTATTTT.